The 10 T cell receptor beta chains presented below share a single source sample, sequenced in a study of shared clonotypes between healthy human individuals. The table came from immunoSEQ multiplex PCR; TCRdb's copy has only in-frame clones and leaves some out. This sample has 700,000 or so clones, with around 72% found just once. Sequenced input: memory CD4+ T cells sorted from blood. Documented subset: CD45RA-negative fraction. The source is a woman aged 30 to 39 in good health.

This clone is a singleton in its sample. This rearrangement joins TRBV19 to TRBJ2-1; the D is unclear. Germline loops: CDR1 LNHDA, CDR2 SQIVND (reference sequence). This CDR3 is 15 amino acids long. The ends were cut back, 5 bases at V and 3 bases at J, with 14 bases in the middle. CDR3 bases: TGTGCCAGTAGTGCCCCGCAGGACCTCTACAATGAGCAGTTCTTC. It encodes CASSAPQDLYNEQFF.

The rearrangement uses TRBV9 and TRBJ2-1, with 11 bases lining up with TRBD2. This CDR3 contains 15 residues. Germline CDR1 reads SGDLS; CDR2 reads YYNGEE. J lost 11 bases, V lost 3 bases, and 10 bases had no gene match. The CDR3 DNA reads TGTGCCAGCAGCGAAACTAGCGGGGGACGAGGCAAGCAGTTCTTC. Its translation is CASSETSGGRGKQFF.

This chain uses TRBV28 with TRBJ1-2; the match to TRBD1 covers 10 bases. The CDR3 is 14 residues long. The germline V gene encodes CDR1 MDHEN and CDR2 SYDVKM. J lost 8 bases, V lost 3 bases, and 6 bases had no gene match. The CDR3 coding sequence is TGTGCCAGCAGTTTGACAGGGGGCGAGGTCGGCTACACCTTC. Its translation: CASSLTGGEVGYTF.

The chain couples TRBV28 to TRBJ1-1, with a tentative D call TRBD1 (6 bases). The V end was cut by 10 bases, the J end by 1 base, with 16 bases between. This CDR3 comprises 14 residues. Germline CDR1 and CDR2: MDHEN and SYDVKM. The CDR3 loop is CATLPGHQNTEAFF. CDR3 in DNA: TGTGCCACCCTACCGGGACACCAGAACACTGAAGCTTTCTTT.

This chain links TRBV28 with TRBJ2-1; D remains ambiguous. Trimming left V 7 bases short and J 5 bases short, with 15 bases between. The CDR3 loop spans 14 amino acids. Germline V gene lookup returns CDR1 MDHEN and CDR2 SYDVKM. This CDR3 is CASTDGRLDNEQFF. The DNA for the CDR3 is TGTGCCAGCACCGACGGCAGGTTGGACAATGAGCAGTTCTTC.

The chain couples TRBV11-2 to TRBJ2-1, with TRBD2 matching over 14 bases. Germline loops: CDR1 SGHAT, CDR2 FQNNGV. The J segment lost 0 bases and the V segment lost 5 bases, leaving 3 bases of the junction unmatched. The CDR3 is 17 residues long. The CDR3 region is CASSRGTSGSSYNEQFF. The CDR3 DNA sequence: TGTGCCAGCAGCCGAGGGACTAGCGGGAGCTCCTACAATGAGCAGTTCTTC.

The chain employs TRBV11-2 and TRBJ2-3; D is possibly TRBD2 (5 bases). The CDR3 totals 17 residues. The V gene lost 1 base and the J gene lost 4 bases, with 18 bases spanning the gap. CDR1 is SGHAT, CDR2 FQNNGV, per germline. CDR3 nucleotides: TGTGCCAGCAGCTTAGGCGCTAGCAGTTTTGGGTCAGATACGCAGTATTTT. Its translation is CASSLGASSFGSDTQYF.

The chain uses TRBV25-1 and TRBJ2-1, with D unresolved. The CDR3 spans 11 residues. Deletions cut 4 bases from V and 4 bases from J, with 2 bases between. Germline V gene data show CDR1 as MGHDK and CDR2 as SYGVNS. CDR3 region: CASSGYNEQFF. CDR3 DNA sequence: TGTGCCAGCAGTGGATACAATGAGCAGTTCTTC. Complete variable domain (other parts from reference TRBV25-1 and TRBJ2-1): EADIYQTPRYLVIGTGKKITLECSQTMGHDKMYWYQQDPGMELHLIHYSYGVNSTEKGDLSSESTVSRIRTEHFPLTLESARPSHTSQYLCASSGYNEQFFGPGTRLTVL.

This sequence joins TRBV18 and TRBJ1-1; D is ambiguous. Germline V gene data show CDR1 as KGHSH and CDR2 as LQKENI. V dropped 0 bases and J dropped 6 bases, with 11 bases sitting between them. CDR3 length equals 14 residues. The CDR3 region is CASSPPKGNAEAFF. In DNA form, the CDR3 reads TGTGCCAGCTCACCACCTAAGGGTAATGCTGAAGCTTTCTTT.

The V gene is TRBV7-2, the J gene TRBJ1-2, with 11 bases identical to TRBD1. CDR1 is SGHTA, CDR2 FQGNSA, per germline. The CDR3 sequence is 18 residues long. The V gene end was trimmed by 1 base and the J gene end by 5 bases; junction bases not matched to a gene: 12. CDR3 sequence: CASSLEPIGQGARYGYTF. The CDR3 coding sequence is TGTGCCAGCAGCTTAGAGCCCATCGGACAGGGGGCACGGTATGGCTACACCTTC.